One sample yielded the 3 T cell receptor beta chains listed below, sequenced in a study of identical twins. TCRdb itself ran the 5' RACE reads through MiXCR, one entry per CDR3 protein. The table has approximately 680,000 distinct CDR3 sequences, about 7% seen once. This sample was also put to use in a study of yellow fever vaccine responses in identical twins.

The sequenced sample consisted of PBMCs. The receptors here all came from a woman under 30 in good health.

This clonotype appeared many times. This chain's CDR3 is CASSFRKETQYF. CDR3 nucleotides: TGTGCCAGCAGTTTCAGGAAAGAGACCCAGTACTTC. The rearrangement uses TRBV12-3 or TRBV12-4 and TRBJ2-5; D is unclear. V was trimmed by 3 bases and J by 3 bases, leaving 5 bases between them. The CDR3 has 12 amino acids.

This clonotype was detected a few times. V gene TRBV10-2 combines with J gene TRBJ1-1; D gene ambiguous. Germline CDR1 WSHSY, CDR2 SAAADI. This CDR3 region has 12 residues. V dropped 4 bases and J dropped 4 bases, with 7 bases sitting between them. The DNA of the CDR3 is TGCGCCAGCAGTGGGATTCGCACTGAAGCTTTCTTT. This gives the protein CASSGIRTEAFF.

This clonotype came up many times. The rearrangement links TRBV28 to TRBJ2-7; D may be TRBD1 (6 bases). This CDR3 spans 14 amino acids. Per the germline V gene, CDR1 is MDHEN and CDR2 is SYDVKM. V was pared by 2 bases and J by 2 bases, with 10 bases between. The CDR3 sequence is CASSLTGPPYEQYF. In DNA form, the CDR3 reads TGTGCCAGCAGTTTAACAGGGCCTCCCTACGAGCAGTACTTC.